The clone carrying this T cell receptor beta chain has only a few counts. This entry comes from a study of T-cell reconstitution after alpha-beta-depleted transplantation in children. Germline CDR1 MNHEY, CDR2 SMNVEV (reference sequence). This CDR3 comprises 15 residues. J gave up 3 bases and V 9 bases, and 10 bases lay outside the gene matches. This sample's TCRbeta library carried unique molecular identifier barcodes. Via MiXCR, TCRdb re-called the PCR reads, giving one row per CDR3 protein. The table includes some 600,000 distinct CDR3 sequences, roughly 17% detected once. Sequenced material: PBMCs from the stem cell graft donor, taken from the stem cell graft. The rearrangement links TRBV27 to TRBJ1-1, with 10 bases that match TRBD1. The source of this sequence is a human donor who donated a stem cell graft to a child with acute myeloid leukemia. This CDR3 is CASSGTGVGDTEAFF. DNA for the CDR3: TGTGCCAGTTCCGGGACAGGGGTGGGGGACACTGAAGCTTTCTTT.